A single sample gave rise to the 6 T cell receptor beta chains below, sequenced in a study of blood T cell repertoires in COVID-19. Assay used: immunoSEQ multiplex PCR; TCRdb lists only in-frame clones, some missing. The sample comprises approximately 230,000 clones, 86% of which are singletons, and 2% to 2.5% rests with the top ten. Sequenced sample: peripheral blood. The receptors here all came from a man aged 25-45 years who had recovered from COVID-19.

The chain combines TRBV19 with TRBJ2-5; the D gene is possibly TRBD2 (5 bases). This CDR3 has 16 residues. V lost 5 bases and J 1 base, leaving 17 bases between the germline ends. Germline loops: CDR1 LNHDA, CDR2 SQIVND (reference sequence). The CDR3 protein is CASSRGVEAVQETQYF. Written as DNA, the CDR3 is TGTGCCAGTAGTCGTGGGGTAGAAGCGGTCCAAGAGACCCAGTACTTC.

The chain carries TRBV15 and TRBJ2-1; tentative D call: TRBD1 (5 bases). The V end lost 3 bases, the J end lost 0 bases, and 9 bases lay between the germline ends. The CDR3 has 15 amino acids. The germline gives CDR1 LNHNV, CDR2 YYDKDF (reference sequence). CDR3 sequence reads: CATSRPRVSYNEQFF. The CDR3 DNA reads TGTGCCACCAGCAGGCCCAGGGTCTCCTACAATGAGCAGTTCTTC.

This sequence joins TRBV16 and TRBJ1-2; D uncertain. V lost 0 bases, J lost 3 bases, and 11 bases lay in between. Germline CDR1 and CDR2: KGHSY and FQNENV. This CDR3 is 15 amino acids long. This chain's CDR3 is CASSQSGWGDYGYTF. The CDR3 DNA reads TGTGCCAGCAGCCAATCTGGCTGGGGAGACTATGGCTACACCTTC.

The chain employs TRBV10-2 and TRBJ1-1; possible D gene TRBD1, 5 bases. With 3 bases removed from V and 6 bases from J, the gap between germline ends came to 14 bases. CDR3 length: 14 residues. CDR1 WSHSY and CDR2 SAAADI come from the germline V gene. The CDR3 region has the DNA TGCGCCAGCAGTGACAGGGCCTTTTGGGCTGAAGCTTTCTTT. Translation: CASSDRAFWAEAFF.

The chain links TRBV5-5 to TRBJ1-5; D gene unclear. V lost 3 bases to trimming and J lost 10 bases, with 26 bases between them. Germline values: CDR1 SGHKS, CDR2 YYEKEE (reference sequence). This CDR3 spans 17 amino acids. The CDR3 reads CASSSILAGVGSGPQHF. CDR3 DNA: TGTGCCAGCAGCTCGATATTGGCCGGGGTGGGATCAGGCCCCCAGCATTTT.

The rearrangement uses TRBV7-6 and TRBJ1-5; a weak D match, TRBD1 (5 bases). The CDR3 consists of 14 residues. Germline V lookup: CDR1 SGHVS, CDR2 FNYEAQ. Trimming removed 5 bases from V and 2 bases from J, with 10 bases in between. The CDR3 loop reads CASSPSTGNQPQHF. CDR3 sequence (DNA): TGTGCCAGCAGCCCTTCGACAGGCAATCAGCCCCAGCATTTT.